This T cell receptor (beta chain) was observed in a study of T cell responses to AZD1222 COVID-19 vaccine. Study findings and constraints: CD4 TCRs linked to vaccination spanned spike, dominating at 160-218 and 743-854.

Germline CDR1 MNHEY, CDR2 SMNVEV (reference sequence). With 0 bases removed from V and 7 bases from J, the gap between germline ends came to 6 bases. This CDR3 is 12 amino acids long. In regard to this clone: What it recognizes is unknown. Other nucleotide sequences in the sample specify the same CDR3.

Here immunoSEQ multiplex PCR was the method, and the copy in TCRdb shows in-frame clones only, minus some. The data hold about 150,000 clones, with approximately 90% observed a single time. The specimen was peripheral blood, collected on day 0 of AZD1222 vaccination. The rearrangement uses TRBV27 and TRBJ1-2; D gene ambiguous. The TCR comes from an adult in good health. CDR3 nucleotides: TGTGCCAGCAGTTTATCTGGGGTTGGCTACACCTTC. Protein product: CASSLSGVGYTF.